This T cell receptor (beta chain) originates from a study of blood T cell repertoires in COVID-19. The CDR3 is 16 residues long. Germline assignment: CDR1 LNHDA and CDR2 SQIVND (reference sequence). The trim removed 4 bases at V and 0 bases at J, leaving 8 bases unmatched. Sequencing used immunoSEQ multiplex PCR; TCRdb keeps in-frame clones, though not all of them. Among nearly 110,000 clones listed, 90% to 95% were seen once. Source material: peripheral blood. The rearrangement uses TRBV19 and TRBJ2-7, with 8 nucleotides matching TRBD2. The sequence was collected from a woman in her 30s with acute or convalescent COVID-19. DNA for the CDR3: TGTGCCAGTAGTACACAGTCTAGCGGGTCCTCCTACGAGCAGTACTTC. Protein product: CASSTQSSGSSYEQYF.